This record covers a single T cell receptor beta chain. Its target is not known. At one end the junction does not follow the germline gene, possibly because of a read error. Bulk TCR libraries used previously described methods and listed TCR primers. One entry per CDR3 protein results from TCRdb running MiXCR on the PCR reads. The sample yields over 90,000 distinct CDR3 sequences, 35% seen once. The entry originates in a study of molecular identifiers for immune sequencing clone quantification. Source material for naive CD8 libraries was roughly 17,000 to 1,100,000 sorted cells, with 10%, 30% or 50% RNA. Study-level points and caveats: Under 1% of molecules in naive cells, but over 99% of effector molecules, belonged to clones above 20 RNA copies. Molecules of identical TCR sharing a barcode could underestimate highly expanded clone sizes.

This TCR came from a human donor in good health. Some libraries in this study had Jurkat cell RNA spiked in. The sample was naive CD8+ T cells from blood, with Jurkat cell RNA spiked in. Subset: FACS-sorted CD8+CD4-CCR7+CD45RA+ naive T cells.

The CDR3 loop reads CNVEDHGQAYGYTF. The CDR3 region has the DNA TGCAACGTTGAAGATCACGGTCAAGCCTATGGCTACACCTTC. The chain couples TRBV29-1 to TRBJ1-2; D is unresolved. The CDR3 contains 14 residues. Germline V gives CDR1 SQVTM, CDR2 ANQGSEA.